This T cell receptor (beta chain) stems from a study of blood T cells in healthy people across ages (dated by TCRdb to between 2015 and 2016). With respect to the entire study: Template switching captured roughly one uniquely barcoded TCR beta cDNA molecule per two T cells in model experiments. The study analyzed two additional independent replicas of 1 million unique cDNA reads from the same blood draw for two donors, one aged 18 to 30 and one aged 80 or older. To avoid experimental bias, donors of different ages were randomly spread across the sequencing lanes. Using deep sequencing normalized with unique cDNA molecular identifiers, the study measured how TCR beta repertoire diversity changes with age. The donors were split into four age groups: young (average about 15 years), middle-aged (over 35), aged (more than 60) and long-lived (roughly 88).

Per the germline V gene, MDHEN is the CDR1 and SYDVKM is the CDR2. Deletion took 7 bases off V and 2 bases off J, with a span of 14 bases between the germline ends. Including cysteine and phenylalanine, the CDR3 has 14 amino acids. Only the CDR3 DNA is retained, 42 bases long and in frame from the first base. Library creation used 5' RACE. TCRdb names Illumina HiSeq 2500 as the instrument used. The second PCR ran for roughly 7 to 12 cycles and used a J-beta primer mix along with a sample-barcoded 5' primer. A unique molecular identifier was introduced onto each TCR beta cDNA molecule by a template-switch 5' adaptor carrying 12 random nucleotides. Each sample yielded at least 2.5 million CDR3-containing paired-end reads. The Mint cDNA synthesis kit, primed by a TRBC-specific oligonucleotide, was used to synthesize first-strand cDNA from all RNA. Following uracil-DNA glycosylase treatment, a first 18-cycle PCR with universal primers M1SS and BC2_uni_R was performed on all cDNA. The authors' analysis ran thus. Each sample was normalized by randomly selecting 1 million high-quality reads, each carrying a distinct molecular identifier. Instead of being binned into consensus sequences, reads that shared molecular identifiers were thrown out. MiTCR, set to a Q25 quality threshold and the strictest error-elimination algorithm, was used for CDR3 identification, clonotype clustering and error correction. A nonparametric unseen species model with Euler transformation was used to estimate a lower bound on total TCR beta diversity. TCRdb took the public reads, trimmed them with fastp at Q25, ran MiXCR for clone calling and kept in-frame beta chains. All rows with the same CDR3 protein become a single entry with the most common DNA and genes. TCRdb, not the original authors, processed these V and J calls. This sample gives approximately 600,000 distinct CDR3 sequences in total; under 70% of them show up just once. The ten largest clonotypes hold 30% to 45% of the sample.

On the study overall, not on this receptor specifically: Since profiling was done on bulk unsorted PBMCs, naive and antigen-experienced compartments could not be conclusively compared. Estimates of total diversity from one million sequenced T cells were regarded as lower bounds and underestimates. There was a strong correlation between observed TCR beta diversity and the percentage of naive T cells measured by flow cytometry. Observed TCR beta diversity per million T cells fell roughly linearly with age, and a significant reduction was already apparent by age around 39. Compared with the aged group, the long-lived group had more naive CD4+ T cells, fewer expanded clones and increased TCR diversity, suggesting age selection. The CMV infection status of donors was not known, potentially confounding age-related changes in expanded clonotypes.

With regard to this clonotype: The antigen this receptor binds is unknown. Base-call qualities are not available, and no considerably larger clone is one nucleotide away.

Systemically healthy Caucasian individuals from Russia, 35 to 40 in total and aged about 6 to 100 years, were included as donors. Each donor gave roughly 11 milliliters of peripheral blood, drawn into EDTA-treated Vacutainer tubes. Ficoll-Paque density-gradient centrifugation was used to isolate PBMCs, with at least 7 million obtained per sample. Trizol reagent was used to extract total RNA from the PBMCs, yielding at least 6 micrograms per sample. The percentages of naive CD45RAhigh/CD27high T cells were determined by flow cytometry on a PBMC aliquot from every donor. This TCR came from a man in his 60s in good health. What was sequenced was blood. The V and J genes are TRBV28 and TRBJ2-5; matching of 6 bases hints at TRBD2 as the D gene. In nucleotides, the sequence is TGTGCCAGCACCCCGGAGGGTTATCAAGAGACCCAGTACTTC. Its translation is CASTPEGYQETQYF.